The next 20 T cell receptor beta chains were all read from a single sample in a study of regulatory T cells in long-lasting Graves disease. Sample time point: newly diagnosed GD, antithyroid drugs for less than 3 months. There was RNA extracted from PBMCs, and the TCR library was made from it. CDR3 regions were amplified by Arm-PCR using iRepertoire HTBI primers to build TCR beta libraries. TCRdb ran MiXCR on the multiplex PCR reads and lists one entry per CDR3 protein. The sample holds about 520,000 distinct CDR3 sequences, more than 10% seen once. In addition, the sample was reused for a study of T cells in Graves' hyperthyroidism and ophthalmopathy.

Sequenced here: peripheral blood mononuclear cells (PBMCs), sampled at new diagnosis, from a patient treated with antithyroid drugs. These receptor sequences come from a woman in her twenties or thirties with Graves disease.

The table lists this clonotype with a count of one. A single base separates this from a much larger clone, so it may be a read error. This rearrangement joins TRBV7-8 to TRBJ2-1; 9 bases align to TRBD2. V was clipped by 5 bases and J by 9 bases; unmatched bases: 11. This CDR3 comprises 15 residues. Germline CDR1 is SGHVS and CDR2 is FQNEAQ. The CDR3 DNA reads as TGTGCCAGCAGCCCAGGACTAGCGAGAGTAGGTGAGCAGTTCTTC. Protein: CASSPGLARVGEQFF. Full variable domain (missing parts from reference TRBV7-8 and TRBJ2-1): GAGVSQSPRYKVAKRGQDVALRCDPISGHVSLFWYQQALGQGPEFLTYFQNEAQLDKSGLPSDRFFAERPEGSVSTLKIQRTQQEDSAVYLCASSPGLARVGEQFFGPGTRLTVL.

This clonotype was observed at least ten times. The V and J genes are TRBV6-2 or TRBV6-3 and TRBJ1-2; D is perhaps TRBD1 (5 bases). Germline assignment: CDR1 MNHEY and CDR2 SVGEGT. The CDR3 loop spans 12 amino acids. V was cut by 7 bases and J by 8 bases, with 14 bases left in between. The CDR3 loop is CASTVDKGGYTF. CDR3 nucleotides: TGTGCCAGCACGGTGGACAAGGGAGGCTACACCTTC.

Comment on this clonotype: Being one base from a much bigger clone, this may be a read error. The chain employs TRBV27 and TRBJ2-7, with a tentative D call TRBD2 (6 bases). V was trimmed by 3 bases and J by 6 bases, leaving 18 bases between them. The CDR3 is 15 residues long. The germline CDR1 and CDR2 sequences are MNHEY and SMNVEV (reference sequence). CDR3 residues: CASSFGGASLGEQYF. The DNA of the CDR3 is TGTGCCAGCAGTTTCGGGGGAGCTAGCCTCGGCGAGCAGTACTTC.

There are many counts of this clonotype. This chain links TRBV18 with TRBJ2-7; possibly TRBD2 for D (6 bases). This CDR3 has 15 amino acids. V lost 3 bases and J 1 base, leaving 13 bases between the germline ends. Germline V gene sequence: CDR1 KGHSH, CDR2 LQKENI. CDR3 protein: CASSPSGDPSYEQYF. Written as DNA, the CDR3 is TGTGCCAGCTCACCCTCGGGGGACCCTTCCTACGAGCAGTACTTC.

The chain employs TRBV5-6 and TRBJ2-5; the D call may be TRBD1 or TRBD2 (5 bases each). The germline V and J ends were trimmed by 4 bases and 5 bases, with 12 bases remaining between them. Germline assignment: CDR1 SGHDT and CDR2 YYEEEE. The CDR3 totals 13 residues. CDR3: CASSRGLGETQYF. The CDR3 DNA reads TGTGCCAGCAGCCGGGGCCTTGGCGAGACCCAGTACTTC.

This clonotype was counted between two and nine times. The chain joins TRBV9 to TRBJ2-7; no reliable D call. This CDR3 has 13 amino acids. Looked up from germline, CDR1 is SGDLS and CDR2 is YYNGEE. Trimming removed 0 bases at V and 4 bases at J, with 8 bases between. In nucleotides, the CDR3 is TGTGCCAGCAGCGTAGGCCCCCAGTACGAGCAGTACTTC. Amino acids: CASSVGPQYEQYF.

At least ten counts were recorded for this clonotype. The chain has TRBV30 and TRBJ2-3, with D possibly TRBD2 on 6 matching bases. V lost 0 bases to trimming and J lost 2 bases, with 9 bases between them. The CDR3 covers 14 residues. Per germline, CDR1 GTSNPN and CDR2 SVGIG (reference sequence). CDR3 bases: TGTGCCTGGAGTGTGCGGGAACTCACAGATACGCAGTATTTT. This translates into CAWSVRELTDTQYF.

As DNA, the CDR3 is TGTGCCAGCAGCGTAGTACCGAGAGCGATGGAGACCCAGTACTTC. This sequence encodes CASSVVPRAMETQYF. V usage is TRBV9 and J usage is TRBJ2-5; no clear D gene. Trimming stripped 0 bases from V and 5 bases from J, with 14 bases between. The CDR3 sequence is 15 residues long. Germline values: CDR1 SGDLS, CDR2 YYNGEE.

Worth noting for this clonotype: A much larger clone lies one base from this, so it may be a read error. The J gene is TRBJ1-2, the V gene TRBV20-1; D possibly corresponds to TRBD1 (5 bases). Germline CDR1 is DFQATT and CDR2 is SNEGSKA (reference sequence). This CDR3 comprises 13 residues. CDR3 sequence reads: CSAGGGSNYGCTF. In nucleotides, the CDR3 is TGCAGTGCTGGCGGGGGTTCTAACTATGGCTGCACCTTC.

V usage is TRBV14 and J usage is TRBJ2-5, with D unresolved. V was clipped by 3 bases and J by 6 bases, with 5 bases between them. The CDR3 loop spans 11 amino acids. CDR1 and CDR2 from the germline V gene are SGHDN and FVKESK. Here the CDR3 reads CASSQFQTQYF. The CDR3 region has the DNA TGTGCCAGCAGCCAGTTTCAGACCCAGTACTTC.

This clonotype was picked up many times. The V gene is TRBV9, the J gene TRBJ1-1, with D unresolved. With 4 bases removed from V and 0 bases from J, the gap between germline ends came to 13 bases. Germline values: CDR1 SGDLS, CDR2 YYNGEE. The CDR3 totals 15 residues. CDR3 sequence (DNA): TGTGCCAGCAGCCCAACGCTTGGACTGAACACTGAAGCTTTCTTT. Translated: CASSPTLGLNTEAFF.

This clonotype was found many times. The chain links TRBV7-8 to TRBJ2-1; no clear D gene. CDR1 is SGHVS, CDR2 FQNEAQ, per germline. The CDR3 loop spans 15 amino acids. Deletions cut 7 bases from V and 0 bases from J, with 13 bases between. The CDR3 nucleotides read TGTGCCAGCACTCGGACGTCCAGCTCCTACAATGAGCAGTTCTTC. Residues: CASTRTSSSYNEQFF.

The rearrangement uses TRBV12-5 and TRBJ2-2; 9 bases agree with TRBD2. Germline-derived CDR1 and CDR2 are LGHNT and FRNRAP. The CDR3 has 17 residues. V trimming: 0 bases; J trimming: 6 bases; junction bases outside the gene matches: 8. CDR3 coding DNA: TGTGCTAGTGGTTTGGTAATCGCGGGAGGGCTTCCCGGGGAGCTGTTTTTT. Protein product: CASGLVIAGGLPGELFF.

Worth noting for this clonotype: This may come from a read error, since a much larger clone is one base off. The V call is TRBV6-1, the J call TRBJ1-4; D is possibly TRBD1 (6 bases). The germline CDR1 and CDR2 sequences are MNHNS and SASEGT. The CDR3 spans 15 residues. V lost 3 bases, J lost 8 bases, and 16 bases lay in between. The CDR3 nucleotides are TGTGCCAGCAGTGAGTCGACTGGAGGGGGAGAAAAACTGTTTTTT. Translation gives CASSESTGGGEKLFF.

This clonotype turned up a few times. The genes are TRBV24-1 and TRBJ1-5; 7 bases match TRBD1. CDR1 and CDR2 from the germline V gene are KGHDR and SFDVKD. With V trimmed by 3 bases and J by 2 bases, 6 bases remained unmatched. CDR3 size: 16 residues. The CDR3 region has the DNA TGTGCCACCAGTGATCCCCGACAGGGAGGCAATCAGCCCCAGCATTTT. Protein sequence: CATSDPRQGGNQPQHF.

The rearrangement joins TRBV20-1 to TRBJ1-6; D remains ambiguous. Germline CDR1 DFQATT, CDR2 SNEGSKA (reference sequence). This CDR3 spans 14 amino acids. V dropped 6 bases and J dropped 8 bases, with 17 bases sitting between them. CDR3 region: CSAMDPAGDSPLHF. The DNA for the CDR3 is TGCAGTGCCATGGACCCCGCAGGAGATTCACCCCTCCACTTT.

V and J are TRBV16 and TRBJ1-5; no clear D. CDR3 size: 14 residues. V was pared by 0 bases and J by 6 bases, with 9 bases between. In germline, CDR1 is KGHSY, CDR2 FQNENV. The DNA of the CDR3 is TGTGCCAGCAGCCAATCGACGACGTCTCAGCCCCAGCATTTT. It is translated as CASSQSTTSQPQHF.

There are many counts of this clonotype. J is TRBJ2-1 and V is TRBV11-2, with 11 positions matching TRBD2. J gave up 1 base and V 1 base, and 3 bases lay outside the gene matches. The CDR3 sequence is 17 residues long. The germline CDR1 and CDR2 sequences are SGHAT and FQNNGV. The CDR3 nucleotides are TGTGCCAGCAGCTTAGGTAGCGGGAGGGCATCCTACAATGAGCAGTTCTTC. It encodes CASSLGSGRASYNEQFF.

This clonotype was recorded at least ten times. The chain is built from TRBV11-3 and TRBJ2-3, with TRBD2 matching 11 bases. The length of the CDR3 is 17 residues. V was clipped by 5 bases and J by 5 bases; unmatched bases: 12. In germline, CDR1 is SGHNT, CDR2 YENEEA. CDR3 residues: CASSPNSTSGALDTQYF. The CDR3 DNA is TGTGCCAGCAGCCCAAATTCGACTAGCGGGGCCTTAGATACGCAGTATTTT.

Note on this clonotype: This likely reflects a read error, since a far larger clone is one base away. The chain uses TRBV6-9 and TRBJ2-1, with 10 bases identical to TRBD2. Germline-derived CDR1 and CDR2 are MNHGY and SVAAGI. This CDR3 contains 15 residues. This CDR3 reads CVSSRTSGSYNEQFF. Here the CDR3 DNA reads TGTGTCAGCAGTCGGACTAGCGGCTCCTACAATGAGCAGTTCTTC.